This passage covers 4 T cell receptor beta chains from one sample sequenced in a study of blood T cell repertoires in COVID-19 (TCRdb year 2020). Library preparation employed the immunoSEQ multiplex PCR assay. Held by TCRdb, this immuneACCESS table contains in-frame sequences only and omits some clones. Under half of the omission traces to an unresolved V gene where checked; the cause of the rest is unknown. Here the sample has approximately 100,000 clones; 71% occur a single time. The biggest ten clones account for roughly 0.86% of the sample. Sequencing used peripheral blood. The receptors derive from a human donor with acute or convalescent COVID-19. The donor label of this sample is uncertain.

The chain couples TRBV11-2 to TRBJ2-3, with D hard to call. The CDR3 runs 16 residues. Trimming left V 0 bases short and J 0 bases short, with 10 bases between. The germline V gene encodes CDR1 SGHAT and CDR2 FQNNGV. In nucleotides, the CDR3 is TGTGCCAGCAGCTTAGATCGCGGCGACAGCACAGATACGCAGTATTTT. This encodes CASSLDRGDSTDTQYF.

The chain is built from TRBV19 and TRBJ1-2; 7 bases match TRBD1. V lost 7 bases, J lost 4 bases, and 3 bases stayed unmatched. Per the germline V gene, CDR1 is LNHDA and CDR2 is SQIVND (reference sequence). The CDR3 runs 12 residues. The CDR3 sequence is CASTGGAYGYTF. CDR3 coding DNA: TGTGCCAGTACAGGGGGAGCCTATGGCTACACCTTC.

CDR3 amino acids: CASSIDRRDTQYF. The CDR3 DNA reads TGTGCCAGTAGTATAGATCGTAGAGATACGCAGTATTTT. The rearrangement links TRBV19 to TRBJ2-3; D not certain. This CDR3 is built from 13 residues. The germline V gene encodes CDR1 LNHDA and CDR2 SQIVND (reference sequence). Trimming shortened V by 0 bases and J by 5 bases, and 6 bases separated the two germline ends.

In this sample, this clone turned up a few times. The chain recombines TRBV19 with TRBJ2-5, with D possibly matching TRBD2 (7 bases). CDR3 size: 14 residues. Trimming removed 3 bases from V and 4 bases from J, with 12 bases in between. Germline CDR1 is LNHDA and CDR2 is SQIVND (reference sequence). This CDR3 reads CASSIGGAGETQYF. The CDR3 DNA reads TGTGCCAGTAGTATTGGGGGGGCCGGAGAGACCCAGTACTTC.